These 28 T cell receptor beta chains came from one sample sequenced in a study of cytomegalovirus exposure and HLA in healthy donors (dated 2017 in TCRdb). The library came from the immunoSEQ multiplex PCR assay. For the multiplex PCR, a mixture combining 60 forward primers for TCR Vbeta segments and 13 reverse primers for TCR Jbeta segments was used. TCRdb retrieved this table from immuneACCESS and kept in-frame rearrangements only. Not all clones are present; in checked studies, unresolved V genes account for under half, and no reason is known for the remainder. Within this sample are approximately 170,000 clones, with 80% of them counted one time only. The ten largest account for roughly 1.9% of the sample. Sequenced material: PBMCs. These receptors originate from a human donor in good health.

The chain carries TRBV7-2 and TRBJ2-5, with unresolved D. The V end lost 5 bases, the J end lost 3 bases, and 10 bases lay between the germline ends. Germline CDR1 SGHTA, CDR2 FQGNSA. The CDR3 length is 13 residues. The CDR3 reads CASSRSVEETQYF. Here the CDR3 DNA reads TGTGCCAGCAGCCGGTCTGTTGAAGAGACCCAGTACTTC.

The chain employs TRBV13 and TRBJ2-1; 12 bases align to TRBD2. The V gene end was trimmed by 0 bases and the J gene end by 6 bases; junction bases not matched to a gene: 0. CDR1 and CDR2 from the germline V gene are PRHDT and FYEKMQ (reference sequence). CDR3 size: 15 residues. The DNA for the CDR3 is TGTGCCAGCAGCTTAGGGACTAGCGGGGGCAATGAGCAGTTCTTC. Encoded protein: CASSLGTSGGNEQFF. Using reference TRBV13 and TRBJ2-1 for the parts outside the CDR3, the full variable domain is AAGVIQSPRHLIKEKRETATLKCYPIPRHDTVYWYQQGPGQDPQFLISFYEKMQSDKGSIPDRFSAQQFSDYHSELNMSSLELGDSALYFCASSLGTSGGNEQFFGPGTRLTVL.

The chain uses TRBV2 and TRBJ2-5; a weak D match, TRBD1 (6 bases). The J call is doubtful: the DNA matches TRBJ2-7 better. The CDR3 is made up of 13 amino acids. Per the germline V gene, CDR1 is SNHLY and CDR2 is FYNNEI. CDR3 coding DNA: TGTGCCAGCGCGGCGGACAGCTCCTACGAGCAGTACTTC. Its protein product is CASAADSSYEQYF.

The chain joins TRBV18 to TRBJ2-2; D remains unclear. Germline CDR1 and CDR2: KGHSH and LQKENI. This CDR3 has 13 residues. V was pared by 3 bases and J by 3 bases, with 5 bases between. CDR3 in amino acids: CASSPSYTGELFF. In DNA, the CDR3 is TGTGCCAGCTCACCTAGCTACACCGGGGAGCTGTTTTTT.

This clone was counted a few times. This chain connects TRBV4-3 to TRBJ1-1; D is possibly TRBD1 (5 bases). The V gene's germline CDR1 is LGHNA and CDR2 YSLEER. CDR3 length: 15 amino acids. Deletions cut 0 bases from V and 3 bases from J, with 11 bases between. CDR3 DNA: TGCGCCAGCAGCCAAGAAGGCAGGGTGGACACTGAAGCTTTCTTT. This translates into CASSQEGRVDTEAFF.

The CDR3 region is CASRGGTRGTGELFF. In nucleotides, the CDR3 is TGCGCCAGCAGAGGCGGGACTAGGGGTACCGGGGAGCTGTTTTTT. V and J are TRBV4-3 and TRBJ2-2; 8 nucleotides match TRBD2. This CDR3 contains 15 residues. Trimming cost V 6 bases and J 5 bases; bases outside gene matches: 8. Per germline, CDR1 LGHNA and CDR2 YSLEER.

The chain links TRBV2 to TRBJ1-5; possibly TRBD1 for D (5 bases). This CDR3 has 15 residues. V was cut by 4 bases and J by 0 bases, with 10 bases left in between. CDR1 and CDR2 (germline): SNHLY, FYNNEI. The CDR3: CASSGDSLSNQPQHF. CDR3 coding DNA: TGTGCCAGCAGTGGCGACAGTCTTAGCAATCAGCCCCAGCATTTT.

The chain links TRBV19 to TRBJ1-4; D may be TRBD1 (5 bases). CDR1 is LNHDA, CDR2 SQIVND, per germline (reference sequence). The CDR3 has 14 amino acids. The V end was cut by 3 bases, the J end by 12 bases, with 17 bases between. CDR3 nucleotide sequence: TGTGCCAGTAGTATCGGGGGGGTACAGGCCGAACTGTTTTTT. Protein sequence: CASSIGGVQAELFF.

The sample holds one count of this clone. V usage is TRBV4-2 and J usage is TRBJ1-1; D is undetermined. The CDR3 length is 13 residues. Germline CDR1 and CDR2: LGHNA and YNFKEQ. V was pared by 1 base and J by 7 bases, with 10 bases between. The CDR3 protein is CASSQVTTGEAFF. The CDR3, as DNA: TGTGCCAGCAGCCAAGTCACGACGGGTGAAGCTTTCTTT.

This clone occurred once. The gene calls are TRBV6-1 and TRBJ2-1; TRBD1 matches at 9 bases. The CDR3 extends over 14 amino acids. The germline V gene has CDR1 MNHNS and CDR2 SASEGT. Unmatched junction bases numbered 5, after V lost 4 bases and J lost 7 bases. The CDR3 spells CASSVQTGGNEQFF. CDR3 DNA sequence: TGTGCCAGCAGTGTACAGACAGGGGGGAATGAGCAGTTCTTC.

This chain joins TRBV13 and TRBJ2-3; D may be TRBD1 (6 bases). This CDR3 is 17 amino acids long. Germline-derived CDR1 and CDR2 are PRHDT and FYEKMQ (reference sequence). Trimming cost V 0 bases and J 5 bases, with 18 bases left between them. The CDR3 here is CASSLGRGPYSGDTQYF. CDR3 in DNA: TGTGCCAGCAGCTTAGGCAGGGGACCCTATTCTGGAGATACGCAGTATTTT.

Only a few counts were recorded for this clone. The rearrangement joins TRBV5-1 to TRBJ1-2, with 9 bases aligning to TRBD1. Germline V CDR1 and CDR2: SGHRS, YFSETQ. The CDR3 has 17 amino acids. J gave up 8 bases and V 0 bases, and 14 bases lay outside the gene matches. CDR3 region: CASSLAVTGTGRDGYTF. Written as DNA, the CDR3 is TGCGCCAGCAGCTTGGCCGTTACGGGGACAGGGAGGGACGGCTACACCTTC.

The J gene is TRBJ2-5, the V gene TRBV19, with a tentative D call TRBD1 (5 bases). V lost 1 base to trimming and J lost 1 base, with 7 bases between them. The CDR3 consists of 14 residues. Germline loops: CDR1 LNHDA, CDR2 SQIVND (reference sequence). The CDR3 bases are TGTGCCAGTAGTATAGCAGGGATCCAAGAGACCCAGTACTTC. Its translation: CASSIAGIQETQYF.

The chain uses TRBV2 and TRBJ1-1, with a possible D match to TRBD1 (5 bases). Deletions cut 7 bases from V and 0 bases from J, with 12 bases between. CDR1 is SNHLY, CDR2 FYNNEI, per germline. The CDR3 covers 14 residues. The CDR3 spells CASIQTGVNTEAFF. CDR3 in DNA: TGTGCCAGCATCCAGACGGGGGTGAACACTGAAGCTTTCTTT.

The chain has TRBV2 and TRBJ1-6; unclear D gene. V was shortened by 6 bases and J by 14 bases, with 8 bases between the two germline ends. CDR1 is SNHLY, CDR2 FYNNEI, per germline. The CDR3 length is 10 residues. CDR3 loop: CASRTGALHF. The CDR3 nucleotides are TGTGCCAGCAGGACCGGGGCCCTCCACTTT.

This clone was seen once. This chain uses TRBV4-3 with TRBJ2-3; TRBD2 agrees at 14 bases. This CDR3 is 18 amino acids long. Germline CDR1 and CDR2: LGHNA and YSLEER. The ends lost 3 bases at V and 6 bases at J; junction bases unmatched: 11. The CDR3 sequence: CASSQAGTSGGTGDTQYF. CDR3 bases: TGCGCCAGCAGCCAGGCTGGGACTAGCGGGGGAACTGGGGATACGCAGTATTTT.

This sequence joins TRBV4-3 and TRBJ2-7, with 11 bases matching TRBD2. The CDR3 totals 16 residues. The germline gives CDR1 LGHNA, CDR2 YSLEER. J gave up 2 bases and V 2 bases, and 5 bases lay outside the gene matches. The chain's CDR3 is CASSQSYSGGAYEQYF. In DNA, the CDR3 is TGCGCCAGCAGCCAATCCTATAGCGGGGGGGCCTACGAGCAGTACTTC.

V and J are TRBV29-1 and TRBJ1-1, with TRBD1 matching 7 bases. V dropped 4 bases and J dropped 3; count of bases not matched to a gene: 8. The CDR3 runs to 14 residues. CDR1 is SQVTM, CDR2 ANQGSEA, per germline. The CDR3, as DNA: TGCAGCGTTGGACGGACAGGAAGGTACACTGAAGCTTTCTTT. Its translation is CSVGRTGRYTEAFF.

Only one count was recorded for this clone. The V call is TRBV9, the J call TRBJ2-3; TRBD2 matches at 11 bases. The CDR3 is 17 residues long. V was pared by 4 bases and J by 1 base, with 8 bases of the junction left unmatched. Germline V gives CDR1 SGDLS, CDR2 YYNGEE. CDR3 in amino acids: CASSPIAGGPGTDTQYF. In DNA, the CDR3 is TGTGCCAGCAGCCCGATAGCGGGGGGGCCGGGCACAGATACGCAGTATTTT.

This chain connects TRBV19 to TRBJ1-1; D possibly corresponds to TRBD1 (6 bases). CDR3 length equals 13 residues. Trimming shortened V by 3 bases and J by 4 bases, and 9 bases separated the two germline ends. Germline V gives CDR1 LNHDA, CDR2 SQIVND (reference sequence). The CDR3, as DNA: TGTGCCAGTAGTATCTTAGGGGGCACTGAAGCTTTCTTT. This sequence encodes CASSILGGTEAFF.

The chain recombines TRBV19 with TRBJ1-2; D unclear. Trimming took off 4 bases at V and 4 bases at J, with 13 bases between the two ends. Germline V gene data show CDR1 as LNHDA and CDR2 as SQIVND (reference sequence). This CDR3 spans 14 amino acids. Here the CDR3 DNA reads TGTGCCAGTAGTAGCCTCGGGGTTCCCTATGGCTACACCTTC. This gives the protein CASSSLGVPYGYTF.

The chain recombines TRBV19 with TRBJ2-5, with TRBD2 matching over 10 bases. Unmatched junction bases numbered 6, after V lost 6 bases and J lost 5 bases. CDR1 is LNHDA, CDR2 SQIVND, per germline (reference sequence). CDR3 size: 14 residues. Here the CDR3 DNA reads TGTGCCAGTAGCCTCCTAGCGGGGGCCGAGACCCAGTACTTC. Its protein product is CASSLLAGAETQYF.

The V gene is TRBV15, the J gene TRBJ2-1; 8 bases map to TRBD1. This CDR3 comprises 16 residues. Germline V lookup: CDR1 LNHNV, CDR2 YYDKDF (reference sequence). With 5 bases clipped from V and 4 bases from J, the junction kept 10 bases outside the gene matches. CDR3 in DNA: TGTGCCACCAGCCGCCACCGACAGGGGTTATACAATGAGCAGTTCTTC. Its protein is CATSRHRQGLYNEQFF.

The CDR3 sequence: CASSRQGLTDTQYF. The CDR3, as DNA: TGTGCCAGCAGTCGACAGGGGTTGACAGATACGCAGTATTTT. The chain couples TRBV6-5 to TRBJ2-3, with TRBD1 matching 8 bases. The V and J ends lost 5 bases and 3 bases, in that order; junction bases with no gene match: 4. Per the germline V gene, CDR1 is MNHEY and CDR2 is SVGAGI. CDR3 length: 14 amino acids.

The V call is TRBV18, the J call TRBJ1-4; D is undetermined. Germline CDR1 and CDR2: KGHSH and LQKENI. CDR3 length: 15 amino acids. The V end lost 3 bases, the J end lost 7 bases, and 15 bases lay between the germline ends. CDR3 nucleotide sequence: TGTGCCAGCTCACCTCTAGGAGGGCGAGGTGAAAAACTGTTTTTT. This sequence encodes CASSPLGGRGEKLFF.

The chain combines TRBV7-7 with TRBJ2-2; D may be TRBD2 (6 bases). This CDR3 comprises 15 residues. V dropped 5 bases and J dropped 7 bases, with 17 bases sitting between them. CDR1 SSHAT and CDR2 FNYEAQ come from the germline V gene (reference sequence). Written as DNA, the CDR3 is TGTGCCAGCAGCCTTAATAAAGGAGGGATCGGGGAGCTGTTTTTT. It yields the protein CASSLNKGGIGELFF.

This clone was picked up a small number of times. Written as DNA, the CDR3 is TGTGCCAGCAGTGAAGCAGTCGAGGGATTAGGAAACACCATATATTTT. Translation gives CASSEAVEGLGNTIYF. The rearrangement links TRBV6-1 to TRBJ1-3; no clear D gene. Germline CDR1 is MNHNS and CDR2 is SASEGT. The CDR3 sequence is 16 residues long. V gave up 0 bases and J gave up 4 bases, with 13 bases separating them.

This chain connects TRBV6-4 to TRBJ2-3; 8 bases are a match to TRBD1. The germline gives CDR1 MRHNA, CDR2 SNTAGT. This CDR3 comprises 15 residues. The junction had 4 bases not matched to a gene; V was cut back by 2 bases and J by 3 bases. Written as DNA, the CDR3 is TGTGCCAGCAGTGACCAGGGACAGGCTACAGATACGCAGTATTTT. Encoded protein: CASSDQGQATDTQYF.